Listed here are 6 T cell receptor beta chains from one sample, sequenced in a study of low-dose radiotherapy and immunotherapy resistance in tumors. TRAV- and TRBV-specific primers, spanning alpha and beta chains, primed first-strand cDNA. TCR amplification involved around 22 PCR cycles with a constant-region primer and V-primer adapter. TCRdb processed the reads anew with MiXCR; each CDR3 protein has one entry. The sample consists of around 69,000 distinct CDR3 sequences, about a third of them appearing once. The time point was: before trial treatment. The sequenced sample was PBMCs, obtained before treatment. Receptors originate from a female donor with ovarian cancer.

This clonotype was observed many times. The rearrangement joins TRBV11-2 to TRBJ2-7, with D perhaps TRBD1 (6 bases). V was shortened by 5 bases and J by 2 bases, with 13 bases between the two germline ends. The length of the CDR3 is 14 residues. Germline V gene lookup returns CDR1 SGHAT and CDR2 FQNNGV. The CDR3 loop is CASSTSTGAYEQYF. CDR3 in DNA: TGTGCCAGCAGCACTTCGACAGGAGCCTACGAGCAGTACTTC.

This clonotype was counted only a few times. The chain combines TRBV6-1 with TRBJ2-7; D assignment may be TRBD1 or TRBD2 (5 bases each). V was pared by 1 base and J by 5 bases, with 9 bases between. Germline V gene sequence: CDR1 MNHNS, CDR2 SASEGT. This CDR3 comprises 13 residues. The CDR3: CASSEGGADEQYF. CDR3 nucleotide sequence: TGTGCCAGCAGTGAAGGAGGGGCCGACGAGCAGTACTTC.

About this clonotype itself: A read error may explain this, as a much larger clone is one base away. V and J are TRBV20-1 and TRBJ2-1, with a possible D match to TRBD1 (6 bases). V was clipped by 0 bases and J by 10 bases, with 19 bases between them. The CDR3 runs 15 residues. From germline, CDR1 is DFQATT and CDR2 SNEGSKA (reference sequence). CDR3 protein: CSARDTRDNPYEQFF. As DNA, the CDR3 is TGCAGTGCTAGAGACACTAGGGACAACCCCTACGAGCAGTTCTTC.

The sample holds a few counts of this clonotype. The chain uses TRBV7-2 and TRBJ2-7, with no clear D. The CDR3 covers 14 residues. Trimming left V 1 base short and J 6 bases short, with 13 bases between. Germline V gives CDR1 SGHTA, CDR2 FQGNSA. The CDR3 sequence is CASSLEGTLPEQYF. CDR3 in DNA: TGTGCCAGCAGCTTAGAGGGAACTCTCCCCGAGCAGTACTTC.

This clonotype was detected ten times or more. This chain uses TRBV7-9 with TRBJ1-1, with 8 bases that match TRBD1. Germline CDR1 is SEHNR and CDR2 is FQNEAQ (reference sequence). This CDR3 is built from 15 residues. The V segment lost 4 bases and the J segment 1 base; nucleotides outside the gene matches: 5. The CDR3 nucleotides read TGTGCCAGCAGCTCGCCCGACAGGGGGAACACTGAAGCTTTCTTT. Translating gives CASSSPDRGNTEAFF.

This clonotype occurred many times. V and J are TRBV30 and TRBJ1-2, with unresolved D. CDR3 length equals 12 residues. V was pared by 5 bases and J by 7 bases, with 14 bases between. CDR1 GTSNPN and CDR2 SVGIG come from the germline V gene (reference sequence). CDR3 region: CAWVTGHGGYTF. In nucleotides, the CDR3 is TGTGCCTGGGTAACCGGGCACGGTGGCTACACCTTC.